This T cell receptor (beta chain) was captured by sequencing in a study of blood T cell repertoires in COVID-19. This clone appeared a few times. The length of the CDR3 is 14 residues. Per the germline V gene, CDR1 is MNHEY and CDR2 is SVGAGI. V lost 10 bases and J lost 6, with 19 bases in between. This table comes from immunoSEQ multiplex PCR, and its TCRdb copy is limited to in-frame clones, with some not included. The repertoire holds roughly 260,000 clones, with around 92% as singletons. The V gene is TRBV6-5, the J gene TRBJ1-5; D might be TRBD1 (6 bases). This sequence originates from a person aged 18-35 years with COVID-19, enrolled during active disease. Sequenced: peripheral blood. CDR3 nucleotides: TGTGCCACCAGGGGCCTCCTCACCGGTCAGCCCCAGCATTTT. Translation gives CATRGLLTGQPQHF.